Below, 22 T cell receptor beta chains from the same sample are listed, as sequenced in a study of control samples from healthy donors and cancer patients. The data were produced by immunoSEQ multiplex PCR, yet TCRdb's version contains in-frame clones alone and is incomplete. The sample carries 120,000 or so clones, roughly 87% recorded once. Specimen: blood. These receptors originate from a man aged 18 to 29 in good health.

The V call is TRBV11-2, the J call TRBJ1-2, with 10 nucleotides matching TRBD1. This CDR3 is built from 14 residues. The V and J ends lost 5 bases and 8 bases, in that order; junction bases with no gene match: 8. CDR1 and CDR2 from the germline V gene are SGHAT and FQNNGV. In nucleotides, the CDR3 is TGTGCCAGCAGCGAGACAGGGGGCGCTGGGGGCTACACCTTC. Encoded protein: CASSETGGAGGYTF. The whole variable domain, filled in from reference TRBV11-2 and TRBJ1-2, reads EAGVAQSPRYKIIEKRQSVAFWCNPISGHATLYWYQQILGQGPKLLIQFQNNGVVDDSQLPKDRFSAERLKGVDSTLKIQPAKLEDSAVYLCASSETGGAGGYTFGSGTRLTVV.

In its sample, this clone was seen a few times. The rearrangement links TRBV27 to TRBJ2-3; 12 bases agree with TRBD2. Trimming took 5 bases from V and 6 from J; bases not matched to a gene: 15. The CDR3 consists of 18 residues. Germline CDR1 and CDR2: MNHEY and SMNVEV (reference sequence). In nucleotides, the CDR3 is TGTGCCAGCAGTCTCCTCCCCTTGACTAGCGGGAGAATTGATACGCAGTATTTT. It encodes CASSLLPLTSGRIDTQYF.

The chain recombines TRBV12-5 with TRBJ1-6, with D hard to call. This CDR3 region has 12 residues. Deletions cut 3 bases from V and 8 bases from J, with 5 bases between. Germline CDR1 is LGHNT and CDR2 is FRNRAP. The CDR3 nucleotides read TGTGCTAGTGGTTTTAGTTATTCACCCCTCCACTTT. It specifies CASGFSYSPLHF. The full variable domain, in which reference TRBV12-5 and TRBJ1-6 provide the parts outside the CDR3, is DARVTQTPRHKVTEMGQEVTMRCQPILGHNTVFWYRQTMMQGLELLAYFRNRAPLDDSGMPKDRFSAEMPDATLATLKIQPSEPRDSAVYFCASGFSYSPLHFGNGTRLTVT.

This chain joins TRBV7-8 and TRBJ2-5, with D possibly being TRBD1 or TRBD2 (5 bases each). With 5 bases removed from V and 5 bases from J, the gap between germline ends came to 15 bases. Germline-derived CDR1 and CDR2 are SGHVS and FQNEAQ. The CDR3 spans 14 residues. CDR3 in DNA: TGTGCCAGCAGCCAGCCGGGATGGGGGGAGACCCAGTACTTC. Translated, it gives CASSQPGWGETQYF.

The chain recombines TRBV28 with TRBJ1-1; D gene ambiguous. Germline V gene sequence: CDR1 MDHEN, CDR2 SYDVKM. With 2 bases removed from V and 12 bases from J, the gap between germline ends came to 13 bases. The CDR3 is 12 residues long. CDR3: CASSLIEKGSFF. DNA of the CDR3: TGTGCCAGCAGTTTAATCGAGAAAGGGTCTTTCTTT.

This chain joins TRBV27 and TRBJ2-1, with 7 bases lining up with TRBD2. The CDR3 contains 17 residues. Germline CDR1 MNHEY, CDR2 SMNVEV (reference sequence). The junction had 9 bases not matched to a gene; V was cut back by 1 base and J by 3 bases. CDR3 residues: CASSLLKWGGSYNEQFF. Here the CDR3 DNA reads TGTGCCAGCAGTTTATTAAAGTGGGGCGGGAGCTACAATGAGCAGTTCTTC.

A single count supports this clone. This chain connects TRBV9 to TRBJ2-2, with a weak D call TRBD2 (5 bases). V was shortened by 0 bases and J by 4 bases, with 13 bases between the two germline ends. This CDR3 region has 16 residues. CDR1 and CDR2 from the germline V gene are SGDLS and YYNGEE. In DNA form, the CDR3 reads TGTGCCAGCAGCGTAGAGGTGGGAGAGGCCACCGGGGAGCTGTTTTTT. Translated: CASSVEVGEATGELFF. Full variable domain (outside the CDR3, taken from reference TRBV9 and TRBJ2-2): DSGVTQTPKHLITATGQRVTLRCSPRSGDLSVYWYQQSLDQGLQFLIQYYNGEERAKGNILERFSAQQFPDLHSELNLSSLELGDSALYFCASSVEVGEATGELFFGEGSRLTVL.

The chain combines TRBV7-9 with TRBJ2-4; possibly TRBD1 for D (5 bases). The length of the CDR3 is 13 residues. Trimming removed 4 bases at V and 9 bases at J, with 13 bases between. In germline, CDR1 is SEHNR, CDR2 FQNEAQ (reference sequence). CDR3 region: CASSYATDGIQYF. In nucleotides, the CDR3 is TGTGCCAGCAGCTACGCGACAGACGGCATTCAGTACTTC.

This clone was observed once. This chain connects TRBV27 to TRBJ2-1; D gene unclear. CDR3 length equals 12 residues. Germline loops: CDR1 MNHEY, CDR2 SMNVEV (reference sequence). V dropped 4 bases and J dropped 5 bases, with 6 bases sitting between them. The CDR3 region is CASSWNDNEQFF. CDR3 in DNA: TGTGCCAGCAGTTGGAATGACAATGAGCAGTTCTTC.

The chain recombines TRBV11-2 with TRBJ1-5; possible D gene TRBD1, 6 bases. Per the germline V gene, CDR1 is SGHAT and CDR2 is FQNNGV. The CDR3 is 18 amino acids. Trimming removed 0 bases from V and 4 bases from J, with 19 bases in between. The CDR3 nucleotides read TGTGCCAGCAGCTTAGATCTCTCAACAGGGTTGGGAAATCAGCCCCAGCATTTT. It specifies CASSLDLSTGLGNQPQHF.

J is TRBJ1-1 and V is TRBV19, with a weak D call TRBD1 (6 bases). CDR1 and CDR2 from the germline V gene are LNHDA and SQIVND (reference sequence). CDR3 size: 15 residues. V lost 4 bases, J lost 0 bases, and 12 bases lay in between. As DNA, the CDR3 is TGTGCCAGTAGTAATGGGGGGGCCATGAACACTGAAGCTTTCTTT. Encoded protein: CASSNGGAMNTEAFF.

The chain has TRBV30 and TRBJ2-2; 7 positions match TRBD1. Germline CDR1 is GTSNPN and CDR2 is SVGIG (reference sequence). The CDR3 is made up of 16 amino acids. V trimming: 7 bases; J trimming: 3 bases; junction bases outside the gene matches: 14. CDR3 amino acids: CALTLRTGRHTGELFF. Here the CDR3 DNA reads TGTGCCTTAACCCTTAGGACAGGCCGACACACCGGGGAGCTGTTTTTT.

The chain couples TRBV3-1 (or the pseudogene TRBV3-2) to TRBJ2-7, with 7 bases aligning to TRBD1. V trimming: 4 bases; J trimming: 6 bases; junction bases outside the gene matches: 3. The germline gives CDR1 LGHDT, CDR2 YNNKEL (reference sequence). The CDR3 spans 12 residues. The CDR3 nucleotides are TGTGCCAGCAGCCTCGACAGGGCCGAGCAGTACTTC. Translated, it gives CASSLDRAEQYF.

The rearrangement joins TRBV19 to TRBJ2-7; D gene ambiguous. Between the trimmed V and J ends, which lost 4 bases and 6 bases, there was a span of 22 bases. Germline values: CDR1 LNHDA, CDR2 SQIVND (reference sequence). This CDR3 has 16 residues. The CDR3 coding sequence is TGTGCCAGTAGTACCCCCCTTCGGCTAGAGATCCGCGAGCAGTACTTC. This sequence encodes CASSTPLRLEIREQYF.

This chain joins TRBV5-1 and TRBJ1-4, with no clear D. Germline-derived CDR1 and CDR2 are SGHRS and YFSETQ. V was pared by 4 bases and J by 3 bases, with 7 bases between. The CDR3 sequence is 13 residues long. Here the CDR3 reads CASSPDPNEKLFF. The CDR3 bases are TGCGCCAGCAGCCCGGACCCTAATGAAAAACTGTTTTTT.

This chain links TRBV11-2 with TRBJ1-5; 7 bases fit TRBD1. CDR1 is SGHAT, CDR2 FQNNGV, per germline. V lost 5 bases, J lost 6 bases, and 10 bases stayed unmatched. The CDR3 covers 15 residues. The CDR3 DNA follows: TGTGCCAGCAGCGCTGGGACAGCCCCCACTCAGCCCCAGCATTTT. Translation gives CASSAGTAPTQPQHF.

Only one count was recorded for this clone. V is TRBV19 and J is TRBJ2-3; 7 bases agree with TRBD2. Germline V gene sequence: CDR1 LNHDA, CDR2 SQIVND (reference sequence). The ends lost 3 bases at V and 0 bases at J; junction bases unmatched: 3. There are 15 residues in the CDR3. CDR3 region: CASSIGGRSTDTQYF. The CDR3 DNA reads as TGTGCCAGTAGTATCGGCGGGAGAAGCACAGATACGCAGTATTTT. Looking up the rest from reference TRBV19 and TRBJ2-3 gives the full variable domain: DGGITQSPKYLFRKEGQNVTLSCEQNLNHDAMYWYRQDPGQGLRLIYYSQIVNDFQKGDIAEGYSVSREKKESFPLTVTSAQKNPTAFYLCASSIGGRSTDTQYFGPGTRLTVL.

The chain uses TRBV27 and TRBJ1-2, with a tentative D call TRBD1 (6 bases). The germline V gene has CDR1 MNHEY and CDR2 SMNVEV (reference sequence). This CDR3 has 15 amino acids. V was trimmed by 6 bases and J by 7 bases, leaving 21 bases between them. CDR3 residues: CASRLAGQQGGGYTF. The CDR3 nucleotides read TGTGCCAGCAGGCTCGCAGGACAGCAAGGGGGTGGCTACACCTTC.

The rearrangement joins TRBV27 to TRBJ1-4, with 10 bases matching TRBD1. The trim removed 6 bases at V and 4 bases at J, leaving 8 bases unmatched. This CDR3 is 16 amino acids long. Germline lookup yields CDR1 MNHEY and CDR2 SMNVEV (reference sequence). CDR3 DNA sequence: TGTGCCAGCAGCAAGGGACAGGGGCTCCTTAATGAAAAACTGTTTTTT. Protein sequence: CASSKGQGLLNEKLFF.

This chain links TRBV11-2 with TRBJ2-3; D is perhaps TRBD2 (5 bases). Trimming left V 1 base short and J 6 bases short, with 20 bases between. The CDR3 contains 17 residues. Germline lookup yields CDR1 SGHAT and CDR2 FQNNGV. The CDR3 is CASSLGLGASSSDTQYF. CDR3 in DNA: TGTGCCAGCAGCTTAGGGTTGGGTGCTAGCTCGTCGGATACGCAGTATTTT.

This clone occurred a few times. This sequence joins TRBV5-1 and TRBJ2-7; D remains ambiguous. The CDR3 spans 14 residues. V lost 5 bases and J 0 bases, leaving 12 bases between the germline ends. The V gene's germline CDR1 is SGHRS and CDR2 YFSETQ. DNA of the CDR3: TGCGCCAGCAGAATGCAGGCTTCCTCCTACGAGCAGTACTTC. Translation: CASRMQASSYEQYF.

This clone appeared many times. The chain links TRBV5-1 to TRBJ2-6; 8 bases match TRBD1. The CDR3 is 17 residues long. The germline V gene encodes CDR1 SGHRS and CDR2 YFSETQ. V lost 0 bases and J lost 2; bases outside the gene matches: 4. Here the CDR3 reads CASSLVGQAAGANVLTF. DNA for the CDR3: TGCGCCAGCAGCTTGGTGGGACAGGCTGCTGGGGCCAACGTCCTGACTTTC.